The TCR beta chain under discussion was sequenced for a study of identical twins. The CDR3 runs to 13 residues. Germline CDR1 reads SQVTM; CDR2 reads ANQGSEA. Trimming stripped 1 base from V and 5 bases from J, with 11 bases between. There were only healthy Caucasians among the donors. A word on this clonotype: Antigen specificity is unknown.

TCRdb processed the 5' RACE reads anew with MiXCR; each CDR3 protein has one entry. Of around 370,000 distinct CDR3 sequences listed, 7% to 9.5% are singletons. Points from the study as a whole: Fewer insertions were carried by abundant cord blood beta clonotypes, but none was seen in memory repertoires. Weaker excess sharing between twins was seen in beta out-of-frame sequences.

The chain combines TRBV29-1 with TRBJ2-5; D possibly uses TRBD1 or TRBD2 (6 bases each). The sequencing sample was made of naive T cells sorted from blood. The clonotype originates from a woman in her forties or fifties in good health. The chain's CDR3 is CSVEVGGAETQYF. CDR3 coding DNA: TGCAGCGTTGAAGTGGGGGGCGCGGAGACCCAGTACTTC.